Given below is one T cell receptor (beta chain) in context. Its antigen is as yet unknown. The sample originates from a study of cytomegalovirus exposure and HLA in healthy donors. Regarding the study as a whole: Presence/absence analyses assumed roughly uniform sequencing depth across donors, which may not hold. The study designated fewer than 200 TCR beta chains cytomegalovirus-associated. Previous analysis showed most TCR beta V segments were productive about 90% or about 30% of the time.

Vbeta (60) and Jbeta (13) primers were used in the PCR. Sequenced by immunoSEQ multiplex PCR; TCRdb stores in-frame clones only, minus some. In the table there are approximately 220,000 clones, under 80% of which are singletons. Sequenced sample: PBMCs. The sequence came from a girl between 2 and 10 years old in good health and CMV-seronegative.

The CDR3 sequence is CASSSGLAGFEGDEQFF. The CDR3 DNA reads TGTGCCAGCAGCTCGGGACTAGCGGGATTCGAGGGGGATGAGCAGTTCTTC. The genes are TRBV7-8 and TRBJ2-1, with 13 bases matching TRBD2. Germline V gene sequence: CDR1 SGHVS, CDR2 FQNEAQ. The CDR3 is 17 residues long. The V gene end was trimmed by 4 bases and the J gene end by 8 bases; junction bases not matched to a gene: 11.